This TCR beta chain emerged from a study of the immune and genomic landscape of osteosarcoma (dated by TCRdb to the early 2020s). Regarding the complete study: The overall cohort was composed of 48 pediatric and adult patients with high-grade osteosarcoma, and a median age at diagnosis of about 25 years (range roughly 5-81) was recorded. The osteosarcoma immunogenomic landscape was characterized by integrating TCR sequencing results with transcriptome, protein array and immunostaining data. In the overall cohort, more than 45% of patients were male, and localized disease at diagnosis was presented by roughly 80% of patients. To define immunogenic potential, the study profiled osteosarcoma specimens using whole genome, RNA and T-cell receptor sequencing, along with immunohistochemistry and reverse phase protein arrays. The cohort was enriched for poor-risk disease, as unfavorable pathologic response to standard therapy was shown in about 73% of the cohort and more than 65% of the cohort were deceased. Each of three patients provided two samples from the same tumor site. The study aimed to explain the limited clinical activity of immune checkpoint inhibitors in osteosarcoma.

Points the paper makes about the study in general: Alongside the frozen tumor specimens, matched blood was collected from only a couple of patients. TCR productive clonality was greater in the immune-hot C3 cluster than in the cold C1 cluster, although TCR productive clonality remained low overall. A handful of cases had a single hyperexpanded clone dominating the repertoire, and all had fewer than 100 T-cell clonotypes. The clonality benchmarks were taken from external normal skin and healthy peripheral blood data instead of from matched normal tissue. Sample size was not determined by any statistical method, because osteosarcoma is rare and all possible samples were collected. Overall, productive TCR clonality was low, with an average of 0.09 and a maximum of 0.3, which suggests limited T-cell clonal expansion.

Including cysteine and phenylalanine, the CDR3 has 13 amino acids. The DNA shown is the 39-base CDR3, in frame from base 1. Sequences SGHDN (CDR1) and FVKESK (CDR2) are obtained from the germline V gene. Trimming costs V 3 bases and J 8 bases, and their ends lie 13 bases apart. Points on this clone: Its binding antigen is unknown. The input lacks base qualities; no much larger clone sits a single base away.

The tumors sampled were post-treatment primary, local recurrence and metastasis specimens taken from patients with a poor prognosis. TCR beta chain CDR3 regions were immunosequenced using the ImmunoSEQ Assay (Adaptive Biotechnologies). Under the source paper's analysis protocol: TCRB rearrangements, read counts, read proportions and gene usage were exported through the ImmunoSEQ Analyzer platform. Using productive rearrangements, T-cell clonality was calculated as 1 minus Pielou's evenness. Clonal space homeostasis binned clonotypes as rare, small, medium, large or hyperexpanded (0.01 to 1 of the repertoire). TCR productive clonality was compared across immune clusters C1, C2 and C3 using the Wilcoxon rank sum test. Not all clones reach the TCRdb copy of this immuneACCESS table, which keeps in-frame sequences only. Checked studies attribute under half of the gap to unresolved V genes and leave the rest unexplained. That table supplies the V and J calls and clone size; D and trimming were determined from the DNA. The sample has about 10,000 clones on record, approximately 64% of them singletons. Together, the top ten hold roughly 18% of the sample.

Sequencing was performed on osteosarcoma tumor tissue from the lung. This clonotype was obtained from a human donor with osteosarcoma. This chain joins TRBV14 to TRBJ1-2; the D gene cannot be resolved reliably. The DNA reads TGTGCCAGCAGCCAGTTTGTTGCGGAGGGCTACACCTTC. Its protein is CASSQFVAEGYTF.